The TCR beta chain under discussion was sequenced for a study of blood T cell repertoires in COVID-19. Generated by immunoSEQ multiplex PCR, the TCRdb table keeps only in-frame clones and is missing some. The data contain about 250,000 clones, around 81% of them singletons. CDR1 and CDR2 from the germline V gene are SQVTM and ANQGSEA. Trimming left V 6 bases short and J 4 bases short, with 19 bases between. The CDR3 covers 14 residues. Cohorts were assigned according to the clinical history that participants reported. The receptor's source is a man aged 45-60 years who had recovered from COVID-19. The V call is TRBV29-1, the J call TRBJ2-7; D is perhaps TRBD2 (6 bases). Sequencing was done on a sample of PBMCs or T cells enriched from blood (not recorded which). This CDR3 reads CSVGQEGGSYEQYF. CDR3 nucleotides: TGCAGCGTGGGGCAGGAGGGCGGATCGTACGAGCAGTACTTC.